The T cell receptor (beta chain) described here comes from a study of identical twins. Broader study findings: While abundant cord blood beta clonotypes carried fewer insertions, memory repertoires showed no such pattern. In zero-insertion analyses, partial confounding could arise from invariant MAIT and iNKT cells.

The CDR3 spans 17 residues. Trimming removed 4 bases from V and 7 bases from J; junction bases left unmatched: 16. CDR1 LNHNV and CDR2 YYDKDF come from the germline V gene (reference sequence). Remarks on this clonotype: Its antigen is not known.

MiXCR, applied by TCRdb to the 5' RACE reads, yields one record per CDR3 protein. The table shows some 440,000 distinct CDR3 sequences, with 20% to 30% occurring only once. These data are also associated with another study on T cells expressing NK-cell markers. That work adds: Dominant NKG2C+ clonotype frequencies of roughly 1.0-7.5% of CD8+ T cells were measured in over 5 donors.

This chain links TRBV15 with TRBJ2-3; 8 bases agree with TRBD2. The sequenced sample was CD4+ T cells sorted from blood. The sequence derives from a woman between 18 and 29 years old in good health. CDR3 residues: CATSTTGGRGDVNTQYF. The CDR3 DNA reads TGTGCCACCAGCACGACAGGCGGGCGGGGGGACGTCAATACGCAGTATTTT.